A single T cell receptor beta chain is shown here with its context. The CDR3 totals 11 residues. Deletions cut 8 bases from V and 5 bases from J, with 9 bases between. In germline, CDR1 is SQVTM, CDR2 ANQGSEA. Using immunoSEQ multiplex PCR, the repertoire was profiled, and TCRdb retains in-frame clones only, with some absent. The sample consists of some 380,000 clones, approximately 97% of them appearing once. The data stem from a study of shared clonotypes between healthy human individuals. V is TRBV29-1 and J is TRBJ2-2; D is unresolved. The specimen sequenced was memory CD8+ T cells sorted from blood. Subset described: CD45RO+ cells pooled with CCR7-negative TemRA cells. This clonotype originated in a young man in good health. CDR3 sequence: CSPLRTGELFF. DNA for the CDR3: TGCAGCCCCCTGAGAACCGGGGAGCTGTTTTTT.